This is a list of T cell receptor beta chains from one sample in a study of T cells in Graves' hyperthyroidism and ophthalmopathy. TCRdb passed the multiplex PCR reads through MiXCR, listing each CDR3 protein once. The top ten clones hold 3% to 4% of a sample with more than 500,000 distinct CDR3 sequences, roughly 17% of them seen once. The sample taken for sequencing was blood. Every receptor here comes from a woman in her 30s with Graves' hyperthyroidism. CDR3s include the opening cysteine and the closing phenylalanine or tryptophan. The D gene is left open where the match is weak. Part of the rows lack a size; the others show once, few, many or a class for expanded clones.

j_gene,abundance,v_gene,len,d_gene,CDR3aa,CDR3nt
TRBJ2-7,many,TRBV11-2,18,TRBD2,CASSDLTWTSGSPNEQYF,TGTGCCAGCAGCGACCTGACATGGACTAGCGGGAGTCCAAACGAGCAGTACTTC
TRBJ1-5,NA,TRBV19,15,NA,CASSVAVYSNQPQHF,TGTGCCAGTAGTGTGGCAGTTTATAGCAATCAGCCCCAGCATTTT
TRBJ2-7,NA,TRBV2,14,TRBD1,CASRLDRGPYEQYF,TGTGCCAGCAGATTAGACAGGGGGCCCTACGAGCAGTACTTC
TRBJ2-1,few,TRBV28,17,NA,CASSTHTGLPRYNEQFF,TGTGCCAGCAGCACGCACACGGGACTTCCTCGATACAATGAGCAGTTCTTC
TRBJ1-1,many,TRBV30,11,NA,CAWSTTWEAFF,TGTGCCTGGAGTACCACATGGGAAGCTTTCTTT
TRBJ2-1,few,TRBV29-1,11,NA,CSVGGGNEQFF,TGCAGCGTTGGTGGGGGCAATGAGCAGTTCTTC
TRBJ2-2,NA,TRBV6-2/TRBV6-3,18,NA,CASSSDSLPSYLTGELFF,TGTGCCAGCAGTTCGGACTCCCTGCCCTCCTATCTCACCGGGGAGCTGTTTTTT
TRBJ2-1,few,TRBV6-1,15,NA,CASSEGTPRSNEQFF,TGTGCCAGCAGTGAAGGAACCCCTAGGAGCAATGAGCAGTTCTTC
TRBJ2-7,many,TRBV12-3/TRBV12-4,15,NA,CASSLTGGRSYEQYF,TGTGCCAGCAGTTTAACTGGGGGCAGATCCTACGAGCAGTACTTC
TRBJ2-7,many,TRBV19,11,TRBD1,CATGQGREQYF,TGTGCAACGGGACAGGGCAGGGAGCAGTACTTC
TRBJ1-2,many,TRBV2,12,NA,CASSDFPSGYTF,TGTGCCAGCAGTGACTTCCCCTCAGGCTACACCTTC
TRBJ2-7,many,TRBV2,13,NA,CASRDTPSYEQYF,TGTGCCAGCAGGGACACACCGTCCTACGAGCAGTACTTC
TRBJ2-1,few,TRBV7-9,15,NA,CASSGSGYSYKEQFF,TGTGCCAGCAGCGGAAGCGGTTACTCCTACAAGGAGCAGTTCTTC
TRBJ1-2,many,TRBV10-3,17,NA,CAISEREGILVNYGYTF,TGTGCCATCAGTGAGCGAGAGGGAATCCTCGTTAACTATGGCTACACCTTC
TRBJ2-1,many,TRBV7-9,15,TRBD2,CASSPTSGRAGEQFF,TGTGCCAGCAGCCCAACTAGCGGGAGGGCCGGTGAGCAGTTCTTC
TRBJ2-3,many,TRBV7-9,14,NA,CASSLDGVTDTQYF,TGTGCCAGCAGCTTAGACGGGGTAACAGATACGCAGTATTTT
TRBJ2-6,few,TRBV7-6,19,NA,CASSLPGGVGSSGANVLTF,TGTGCCAGCAGCTTGCCAGGCGGGGTGGGGAGCTCTGGGGCCAACGTCCTGACTTTC
TRBJ2-6,few,TRBV7-9,15,NA,CASSYTGSGANVLTF,TGTGCCAGCAGCTATACAGGGAGTGGGGCCAACGTCCTGACTTTC
TRBJ1-3,NA,TRBV7-9,15,NA,CASSLVTLSGNTIYF,TGTGCCAGCAGCTTAGTGACTCTCTCTGGAAACACCATATATTTT
TRBJ2-4,many,TRBV12-3/TRBV12-4,14,NA,CASSFDPVTRIQYF,TGTGCCAGCAGTTTCGATCCCGTCACGCGCATTCAGTACTTC
TRBJ2-7,many,TRBV27,15,NA,CASSRSWGPTYEQYF,TGTGCCAGCAGCCGTAGTTGGGGCCCAACCTACGAGCAGTACTTC
TRBJ2-3,NA,TRBV9,14,NA,CASSVDQNTDTQYF,TGTGCCAGCAGCGTAGATCAGAACACAGATACGCAGTATTTT
TRBJ1-2,NA,TRBV11-2,16,NA,CASSLSTDQANYGYTF,TGTGCCAGCAGCTTATCGACAGATCAAGCTAACTATGGCTACACCTTC
TRBJ1-1,many,TRBV7-2,15,NA,CASSLLIPPGAEAFF,TGTGCCAGCAGCTTACTGATACCACCCGGGGCTGAAGCTTTCTTT
TRBJ2-2,many,TRBV28,13,NA,CAIGSPNTGELFF,TGTGCCATTGGATCTCCGAACACCGGGGAGCTGTTTTTT
TRBJ1-1,many,TRBV18,14,NA,CASSPRDMGTEAFF,TGTGCCAGCTCACCAAGGGATATGGGCACTGAAGCTTTCTTT
TRBJ1-6,many,TRBV7-8,16,NA,CASSLAFTGPNSPLHF,TGTGCCAGCAGCTTAGCGTTCACAGGACCCAATTCACCCCTCCACTTT
TRBJ2-7,few,TRBV29-1,14,TRBD1,CSIRDRTSSYEQYF,TGCAGCATTCGGGACAGGACAAGCTCCTACGAGCAGTACTTC
TRBJ2-7,NA,TRBV13,11,NA,CASSADHEQYF,TGTGCCAGCAGCGCAGACCACGAGCAGTACTTC
TRBJ2-1,NA,TRBV19,14,NA,CASSIGAGYNEQFF,TGTGCCAGTAGTATAGGGGCGGGTTACAATGAGCAGTTCTTC
TRBJ2-7,many,TRBV28,17,NA,CASSLSPRSASRGEQYF,TGTGCCAGCAGTTTATCCCCCAGGTCAGCGTCTCGGGGCGAGCAGTACTTC
TRBJ1-2,many,TRBV28,14,TRBD1,CASRDPGQGNGYTF,TGTGCCAGCAGAGACCCGGGACAGGGTAATGGCTACACCTTC
TRBJ2-5,NA,TRBV10-3,14,NA,CAISESNAQETQYF,TGTGCCATCAGTGAGTCGAACGCCCAAGAGACCCAGTACTTC